The clone carrying this T cell receptor beta chain was recorded only once. The antigen is unknown. TCRdb re-called the multiplex PCR reads with MiXCR, one entry per CDR3 protein. Among a few hundred thousand distinct CDR3 sequences listed, around 35% were seen once. These data belong to a study of breast tumors, draining lymph nodes, adjacent tissues. Regarding the study as a whole: Tumors had less TCR diversity than lymph nodes, more than nontumor tissue. The data were judged consistent with most tumor T cells coming from lymph node and expanding in tumor.

The lymph nodes were axillary draining lymph nodes from breast cancer patients. With V trimmed by 4 bases and J by 4 bases, 5 bases remained unmatched. CDR1 and CDR2 from the germline V gene are SGHRS and YFSETQ. CDR3 length equals 15 residues. This clonotype was obtained from a female donor with breast cancer. Some clones in this sample may be carry-over from other donors' samples. Specimen: axillary lymph node tissue. The chain carries TRBV5-1 and TRBJ2-6; 7 positions match TRBD1. The CDR3 DNA reads as TGCGCCAGCAGCACCCAGGGACAGGGGGCCAACGTCCTGACTTTC. Its protein is CASSTQGQGANVLTF. The variable domain in full, with the rest retrieved from reference TRBV5-1 and TRBJ2-6, is KAGVTQTPRYLIKTRGQQVTLSCSPISGHRSVSWYQQTPGQGLQFLFEYFSETQRNKGNFPGRFSGRQFSNSRSEMNVSTLELGDSALYLCASSTQGQGANVLTFGAGSRLTVL.